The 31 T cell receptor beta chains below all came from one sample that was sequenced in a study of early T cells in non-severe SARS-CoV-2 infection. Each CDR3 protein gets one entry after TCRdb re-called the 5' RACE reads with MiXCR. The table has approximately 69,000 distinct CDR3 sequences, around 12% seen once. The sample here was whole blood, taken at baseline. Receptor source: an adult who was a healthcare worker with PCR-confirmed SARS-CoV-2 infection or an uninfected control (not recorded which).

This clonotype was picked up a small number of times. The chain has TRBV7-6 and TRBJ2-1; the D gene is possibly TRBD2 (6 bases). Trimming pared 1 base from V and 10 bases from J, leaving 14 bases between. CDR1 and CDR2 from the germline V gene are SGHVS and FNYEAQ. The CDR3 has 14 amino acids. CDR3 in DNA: TGTGCCAGCAGCTTAGGAGGAGGGGTCGGAGAGCAGTTCTTC. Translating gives CASSLGGGVGEQFF.

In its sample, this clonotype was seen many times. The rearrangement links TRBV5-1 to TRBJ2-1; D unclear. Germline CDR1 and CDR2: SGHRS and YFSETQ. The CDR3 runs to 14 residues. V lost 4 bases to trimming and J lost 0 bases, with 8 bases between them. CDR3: CASSVPGSYNEQFF. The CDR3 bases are TGCGCCAGCAGCGTGCCGGGCTCCTACAATGAGCAGTTCTTC.

As DNA, the CDR3 is TGTGCCAGCTCGGGGCCGTCACGGGACACCTACAATGAGCAGTTCTTC. Translating gives CASSGPSRDTYNEQFF. The V call is TRBV18, the J call TRBJ2-1, with a weak D call TRBD1 (6 bases). This CDR3 has 16 residues. Trimming left V 6 bases short and J 2 bases short, with 17 bases between. Germline loops: CDR1 KGHSH, CDR2 LQKENI. Full variable domain (missing parts from reference TRBV18 and TRBJ2-1): NAGVMQNPRHLVRRRGQEARLRCSPMKGHSHVYWYRQLPEEGLKFMVYLQKENIIDESGMPKERFSAEFPKEGPSILRIQQVVRGDSAAYFCASSGPSRDTYNEQFFGPGTRLTVL.

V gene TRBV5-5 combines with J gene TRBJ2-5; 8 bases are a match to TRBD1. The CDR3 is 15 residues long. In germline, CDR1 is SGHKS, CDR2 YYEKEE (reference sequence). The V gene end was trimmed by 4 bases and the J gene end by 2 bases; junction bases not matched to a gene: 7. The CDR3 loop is CASSRTGSNQETQYF. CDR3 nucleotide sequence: TGTGCCAGCAGCCGGACAGGGTCGAATCAAGAGACCCAGTACTTC.

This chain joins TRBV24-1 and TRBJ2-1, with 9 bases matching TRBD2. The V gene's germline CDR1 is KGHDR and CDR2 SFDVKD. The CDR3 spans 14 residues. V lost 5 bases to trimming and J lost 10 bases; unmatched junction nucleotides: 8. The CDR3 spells CATSALRLAGEQFF. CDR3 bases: TGTGCCACCAGTGCCCTACGGCTAGCGGGGGAGCAGTTCTTC.

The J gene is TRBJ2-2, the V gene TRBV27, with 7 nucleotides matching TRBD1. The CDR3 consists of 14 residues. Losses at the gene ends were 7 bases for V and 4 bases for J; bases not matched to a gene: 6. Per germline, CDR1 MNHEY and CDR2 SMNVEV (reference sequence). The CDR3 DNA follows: TGTGCCAGCAAAAGACAGGGCATCACCGGGGAGCTGTTTTTT. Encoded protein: CASKRQGITGELFF.

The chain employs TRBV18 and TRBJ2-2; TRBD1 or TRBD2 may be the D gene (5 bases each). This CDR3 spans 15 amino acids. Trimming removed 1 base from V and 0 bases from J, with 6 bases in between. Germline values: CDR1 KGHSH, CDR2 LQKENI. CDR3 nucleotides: TGTGCCAGCTCACCACGGGGGACGAACACCGGGGAGCTGTTTTTT. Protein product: CASSPRGTNTGELFF.

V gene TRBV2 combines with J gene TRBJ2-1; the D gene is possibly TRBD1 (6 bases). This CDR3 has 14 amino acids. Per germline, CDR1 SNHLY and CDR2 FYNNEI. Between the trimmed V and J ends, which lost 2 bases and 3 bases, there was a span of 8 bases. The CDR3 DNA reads TGTGCCAGCAGTGAACAGGGGAACTACAATGAGCAGTTCTTC. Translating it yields CASSEQGNYNEQFF.

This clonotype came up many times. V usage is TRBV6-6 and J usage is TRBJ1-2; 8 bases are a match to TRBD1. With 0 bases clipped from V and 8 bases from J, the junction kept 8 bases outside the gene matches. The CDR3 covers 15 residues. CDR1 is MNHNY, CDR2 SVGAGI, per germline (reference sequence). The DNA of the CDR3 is TGTGCCAGCAGTTACTCATTACAGGGGGTATGGGGCTACACCTTC. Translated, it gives CASSYSLQGVWGYTF.

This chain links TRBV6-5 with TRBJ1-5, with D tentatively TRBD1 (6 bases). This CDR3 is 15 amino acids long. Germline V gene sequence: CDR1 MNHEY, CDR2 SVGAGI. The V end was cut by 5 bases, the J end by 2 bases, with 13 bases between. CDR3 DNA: TGTGCCAGCAGTCCGGGGACATGGGGCAATCAGCCCCAGCATTTT. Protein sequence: CASSPGTWGNQPQHF.

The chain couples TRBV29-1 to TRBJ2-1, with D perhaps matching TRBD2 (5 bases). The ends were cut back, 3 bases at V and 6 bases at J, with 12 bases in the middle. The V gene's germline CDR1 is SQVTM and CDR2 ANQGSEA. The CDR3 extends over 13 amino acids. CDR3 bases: TGCAGCGTTGACGGGCGAGGAGGCAATGAGCAGTTCTTC. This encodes CSVDGRGGNEQFF.

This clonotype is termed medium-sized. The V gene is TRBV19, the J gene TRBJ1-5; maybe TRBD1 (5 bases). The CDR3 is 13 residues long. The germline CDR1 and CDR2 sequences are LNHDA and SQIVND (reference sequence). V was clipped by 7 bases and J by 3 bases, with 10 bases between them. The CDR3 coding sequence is TGTGCCAGTACCCAGGGTAACAATCAGCCCCAGCATTTT. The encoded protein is CASTQGNNQPQHF.

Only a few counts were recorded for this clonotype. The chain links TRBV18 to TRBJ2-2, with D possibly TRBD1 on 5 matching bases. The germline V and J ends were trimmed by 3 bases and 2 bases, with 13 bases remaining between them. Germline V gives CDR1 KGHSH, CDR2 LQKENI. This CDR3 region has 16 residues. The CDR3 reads CASSPYLQDNTGELFF. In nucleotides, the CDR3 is TGTGCCAGCTCACCGTATTTACAGGATAACACCGGGGAGCTGTTTTTT.

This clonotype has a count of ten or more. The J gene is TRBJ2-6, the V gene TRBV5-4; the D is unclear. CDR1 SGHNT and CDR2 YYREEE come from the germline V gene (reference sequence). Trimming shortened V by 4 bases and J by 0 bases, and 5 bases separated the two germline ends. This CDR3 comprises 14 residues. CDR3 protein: CASSPSSGANVLTF. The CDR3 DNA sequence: TGTGCCAGCAGCCCAAGCTCTGGGGCCAACGTCCTGACTTTC.

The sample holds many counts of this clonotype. CDR3: CASSAGAAYGYTF. CDR3 in DNA: TGTGCCAGCAGCGCTGGGGCAGCCTATGGCTACACCTTC. The chain couples TRBV6-6 to TRBJ1-2, with D tentatively TRBD1 (5 bases). This CDR3 comprises 13 residues. The germline V gene encodes CDR1 MNHNY and CDR2 SVGAGI (reference sequence). The V and J ends lost 6 bases and 4 bases respectively, with 12 bases between them.

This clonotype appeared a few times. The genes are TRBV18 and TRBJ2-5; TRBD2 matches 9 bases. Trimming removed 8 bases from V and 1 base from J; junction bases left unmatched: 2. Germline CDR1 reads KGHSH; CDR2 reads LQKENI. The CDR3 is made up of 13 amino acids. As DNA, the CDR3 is TGTGCCAGCCTAGCGGGGATCCAAGAGACCCAGTACTTC. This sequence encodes CASLAGIQETQYF. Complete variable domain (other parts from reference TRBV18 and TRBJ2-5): NAGVMQNPRHLVRRRGQEARLRCSPMKGHSHVYWYRQLPEEGLKFMVYLQKENIIDESGMPKERFSAEFPKEGPSILRIQQVVRGDSAAYFCASLAGIQETQYFGPGTRLLVL.

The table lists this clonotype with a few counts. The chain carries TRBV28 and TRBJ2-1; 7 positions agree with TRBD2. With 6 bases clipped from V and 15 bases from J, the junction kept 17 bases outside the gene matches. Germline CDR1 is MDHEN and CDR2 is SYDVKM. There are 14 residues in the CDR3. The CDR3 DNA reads TGTGCCAGCAGCCCACGATGGCCGACTAGCTGGTCGTTCTTC. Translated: CASSPRWPTSWSFF. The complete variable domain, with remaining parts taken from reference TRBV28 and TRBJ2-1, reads DVKVTQSSRYLVKRTGEKVFLECVQDMDHENMFWYRQDPGLGLRLIYFSYDVKMKEKGDIPEGYSVSREKKERFSLILESASTNQTSMYLCASSPRWPTSWSFFGPGTRLTVL.

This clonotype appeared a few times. This CDR3 reads CATSRDLGSDTQYF. In nucleotides, the CDR3 is TGTGCCACCAGCAGAGATTTGGGTTCAGATACGCAGTATTTT. V usage is TRBV15 and J usage is TRBJ2-3; D not certain. CDR1 is LNHNV and CDR2 is YYDKDF in the germline V gene (reference sequence). V was trimmed by 0 bases and J by 4 bases, leaving 8 bases between them. This CDR3 has 14 amino acids.

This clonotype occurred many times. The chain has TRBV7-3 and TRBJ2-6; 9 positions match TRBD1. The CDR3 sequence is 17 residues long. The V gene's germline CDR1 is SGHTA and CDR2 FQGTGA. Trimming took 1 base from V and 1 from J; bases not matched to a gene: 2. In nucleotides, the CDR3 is TGTGCCAGCAGCTTAAGGGACAGGGTTTCTGGGGCCAACGTCCTGACTTTC. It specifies CASSLRDRVSGANVLTF.

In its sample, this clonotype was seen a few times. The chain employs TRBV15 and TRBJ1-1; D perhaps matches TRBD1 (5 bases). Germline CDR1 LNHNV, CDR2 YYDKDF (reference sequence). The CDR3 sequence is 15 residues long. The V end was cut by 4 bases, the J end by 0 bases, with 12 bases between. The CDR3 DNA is TGTGCCACCAGCAACCCGGGACGTATGAACACTGAAGCTTTCTTT. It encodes CATSNPGRMNTEAFF.

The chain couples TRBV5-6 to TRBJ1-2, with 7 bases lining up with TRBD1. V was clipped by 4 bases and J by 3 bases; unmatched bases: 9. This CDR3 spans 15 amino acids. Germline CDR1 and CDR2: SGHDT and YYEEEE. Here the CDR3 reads CASSQRRGPDYGYTF. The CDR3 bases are TGTGCCAGCAGCCAAAGGAGGGGGCCGGACTATGGCTACACCTTC.

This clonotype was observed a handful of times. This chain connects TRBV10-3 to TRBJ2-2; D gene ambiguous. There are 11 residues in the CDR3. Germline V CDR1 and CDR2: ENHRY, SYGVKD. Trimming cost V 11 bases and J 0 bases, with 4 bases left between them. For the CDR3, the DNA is TGTGCCGCTACGAACACCGGGGAGCTGTTTTTT. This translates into CAATNTGELFF.

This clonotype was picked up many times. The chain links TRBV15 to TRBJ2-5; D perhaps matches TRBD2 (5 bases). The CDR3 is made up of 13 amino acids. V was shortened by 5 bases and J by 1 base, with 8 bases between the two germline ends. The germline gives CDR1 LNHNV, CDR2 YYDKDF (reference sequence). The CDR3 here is CATSGRGQETQYF. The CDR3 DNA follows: TGTGCCACCAGCGGCCGGGGCCAAGAGACCCAGTACTTC.

In DNA, the CDR3 is TGTGCCAGCAGCCAAATGAGGGTCGGCTACACCTTC. Amino acids: CASSQMRVGYTF. J is TRBJ1-2 and V is TRBV3-1; D remains ambiguous. Germline V gives CDR1 LGHDT, CDR2 YNNKEL (reference sequence). Deletions cut 2 bases from V and 8 bases from J, with 9 bases between. The length of the CDR3 is 12 residues.

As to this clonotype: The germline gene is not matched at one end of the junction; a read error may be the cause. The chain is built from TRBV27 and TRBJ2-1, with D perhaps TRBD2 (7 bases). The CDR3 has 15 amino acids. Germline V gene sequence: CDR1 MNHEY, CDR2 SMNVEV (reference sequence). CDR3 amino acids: CASSFMRGGYYEQFF. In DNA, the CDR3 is TGTGCCAGCAGTTTTATGAGGGGGGGCTACTATGAGCAGTTCTTC.

In DNA form, the CDR3 reads TGTGCCAGCAGCTTTGGGTCAGGCGAGGGCCAGCCCCAGCATTTT. The encoded protein is CASSFGSGEGQPQHF. The genes are TRBV7-2 and TRBJ1-5; D call uncertain. The V gene's germline CDR1 is SGHTA and CDR2 FQGNSA. Trimming left V 3 bases short and J 7 bases short, with 16 bases between. This CDR3 has 15 residues.

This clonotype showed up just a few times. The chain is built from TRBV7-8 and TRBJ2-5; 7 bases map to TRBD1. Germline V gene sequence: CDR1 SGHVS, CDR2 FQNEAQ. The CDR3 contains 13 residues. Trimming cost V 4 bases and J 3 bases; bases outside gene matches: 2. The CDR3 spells CASSWDRKETQYF. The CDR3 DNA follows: TGTGCCAGCAGCTGGGACAGAAAAGAGACCCAGTACTTC.

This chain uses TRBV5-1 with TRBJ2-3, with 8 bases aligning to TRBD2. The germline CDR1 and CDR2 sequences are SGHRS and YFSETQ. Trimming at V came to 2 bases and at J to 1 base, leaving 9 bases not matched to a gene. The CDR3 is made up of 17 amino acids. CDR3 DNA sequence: TGCGCCAGCAGCTTCAACGGGGGGGCGGCACGCACAGATACGCAGTATTTT. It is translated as CASSFNGGAARTDTQYF.

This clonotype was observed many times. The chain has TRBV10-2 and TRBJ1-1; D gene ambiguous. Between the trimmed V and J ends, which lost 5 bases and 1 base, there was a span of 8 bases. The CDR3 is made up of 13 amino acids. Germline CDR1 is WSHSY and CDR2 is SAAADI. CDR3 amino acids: CASSPSGNTEAFF. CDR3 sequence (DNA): TGCGCCAGCAGTCCCTCGGGGAACACTGAAGCTTTCTTT.

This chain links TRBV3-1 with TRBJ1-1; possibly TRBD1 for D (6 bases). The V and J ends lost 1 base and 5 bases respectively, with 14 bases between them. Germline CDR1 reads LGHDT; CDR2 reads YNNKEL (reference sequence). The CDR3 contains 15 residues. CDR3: CASSQGGGARTEAFF. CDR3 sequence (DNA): TGTGCCAGCAGCCAAGGTGGGGGGGCAAGGACTGAAGCTTTCTTT.

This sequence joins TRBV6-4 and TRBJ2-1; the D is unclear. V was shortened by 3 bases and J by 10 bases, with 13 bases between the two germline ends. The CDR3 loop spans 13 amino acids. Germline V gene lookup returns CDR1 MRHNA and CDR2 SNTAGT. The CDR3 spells CASSDRLWLEQFF. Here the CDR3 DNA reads TGTGCCAGCAGTGATCGGCTTTGGCTGGAGCAGTTCTTC.